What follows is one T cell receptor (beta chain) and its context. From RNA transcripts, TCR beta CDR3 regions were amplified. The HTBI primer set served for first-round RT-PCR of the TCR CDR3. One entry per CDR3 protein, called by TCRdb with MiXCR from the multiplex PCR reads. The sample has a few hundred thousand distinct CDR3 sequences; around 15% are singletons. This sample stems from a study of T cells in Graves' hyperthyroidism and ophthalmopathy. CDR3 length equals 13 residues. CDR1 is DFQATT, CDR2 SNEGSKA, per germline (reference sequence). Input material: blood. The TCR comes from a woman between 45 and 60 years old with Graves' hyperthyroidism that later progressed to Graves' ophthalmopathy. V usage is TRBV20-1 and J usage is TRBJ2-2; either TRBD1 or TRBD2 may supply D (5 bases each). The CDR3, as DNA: TGCCCAGTGAGGGGCACGAACACCGGGGAGCTGTTTTTT. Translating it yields CPVRGTNTGELFF.